A single T cell receptor beta chain is shown here with its context. The sample belongs to a study of blood T cell repertoires in COVID-19. Overall study: Samples taken during acute and convalescent COVID-19 were collected in the United States, Italy and Spain. PBMCs, B-cell-depleted T cells, or T cells provided the cDNA or gDNA that made up the material.

The CDR3 runs 14 residues. CDR1 GTSNPN and CDR2 SVGIG come from the germline V gene (reference sequence). Deletions cut 4 bases from V and 5 bases from J, with 17 bases between. Original analysis: Amplification of reference gene primers provided the estimated nucleated cell counts. Produced via immunoSEQ multiplex PCR; TCRdb's table is partial and in-frame only. V and J calls and clone size follow that table, whereas D and trimming were derived from the DNA. The sample carries over 100,000 clones, 90% to 95% recorded once. Sequencing was performed on peripheral blood. The chain uses TRBV30 and TRBJ1-2; TRBD1 might be the D (6 bases). The clonotype was recovered from a human donor in a cohort sampled during active COVID-19. This CDR3 reads CAWKGQRTRYGYTF. CDR3 bases: TGTGCCTGGAAAGGACAGCGCACGCGATATGGCTACACCTTC.